Following are 18 T cell receptor beta chains from one sample sequenced in a study of blood T cell repertoires in COVID-19 (dated by TCRdb to 2018 to 2020). The protocol used for the library was the immunoSEQ multiplex PCR assay. Imported from immuneACCESS, the table was reduced by TCRdb to in-frame sequences with V and J called. These copies leave out some clones; in studies compared against another copy, an unresolved V gene accounts for under half, and the cause of the remainder is not known. The sample table contains about 160,000 clones; only one count was recorded for about 85% of them. Under 6.5% of the sample lies in the top ten. The sequencing sample was made of peripheral blood. The receptors were sampled from a woman aged 50 to 60 with COVID-19, enrolled during active disease.

J is TRBJ2-5 and V is TRBV6-9; no clear D. The V end lost 2 bases, the J end lost 3 bases, and 13 bases lay between the germline ends. The CDR3 is 15 amino acids. Germline V gene sequence: CDR1 MNHGY, CDR2 SVAAGI. In nucleotides, the CDR3 is TGTGCCAGCAGTTATCGTTCCAGGCATGAAGAGACCCAGTACTTC. Amino acids: CASSYRSRHEETQYF.

This rearrangement joins TRBV3-1 (or the pseudogene TRBV3-2) to TRBJ1-2; maybe TRBD1 (5 bases). Germline V gene lookup returns CDR1 LGHDT and CDR2 YNNKEL (reference sequence). The CDR3 length is 13 residues. The V end lost 4 bases, the J end lost 4 bases, and 10 bases lay between the germline ends. The CDR3 DNA follows: TGTGCCAGCAGCCCGGGGACTTTCTATGGCTACACCTTC. Translating gives CASSPGTFYGYTF.

The chain carries TRBV7-9 and TRBJ1-1; D is uncertain. The CDR3 length is 16 residues. Trimming pared 4 bases from V and 6 bases from J, leaving 21 bases between. Germline lookup yields CDR1 SEHNR and CDR2 FQNEAQ (reference sequence). The CDR3 nucleotides are TGTGCCAGCAGCTCCTTAGACAAAGTAGCGGGAGCTGAAGCTTTCTTT. It translates to CASSSLDKVAGAEAFF.

The rearrangement uses TRBV5-1 and TRBJ1-1; 9 bases line up with TRBD1. The CDR3 is 15 amino acids. Germline CDR1 and CDR2: SGHRS and YFSETQ. The V segment lost 4 bases and the J segment 3 bases; nucleotides outside the gene matches: 7. CDR3 bases: TGCGCCAGCAGCAGCTTACAGGGGGCCGACACTGAAGCTTTCTTT. Translated, it gives CASSSLQGADTEAFF. Filled out from reference TRBV5-1 and TRBJ1-1, the complete variable domain reads KAGVTQTPRYLIKTRGQQVTLSCSPISGHRSVSWYQQTPGQGLQFLFEYFSETQRNKGNFPGRFSGRQFSNSRSEMNVSTLELGDSALYLCASSSLQGADTEAFFGQGTRLTVV.

The rearrangement links TRBV2 to TRBJ2-5; 11 positions agree with TRBD2. Germline assignment: CDR1 SNHLY and CDR2 FYNNEI. This CDR3 is 12 amino acids long. The trim removed 9 bases at V and 9 bases at J, leaving 6 bases unmatched. The CDR3 loop reads CARGTSGSAQYF. CDR3 bases: TGTGCCAGAGGGACTAGCGGTTCGGCCCAGTACTTC. The full variable domain, completed using reference TRBV2 and TRBJ2-5, is EPEVTQTPSHQVTQMGQEVILRCVPISNHLYFYWYRQILGQKVEFLVSFYNNEISEKSEIFDDQFSVERPDGSNFTLKIRSTKLEDSAMYFCARGTSGSAQYFGPGTRLLVL.

The chain recombines TRBV6-5 with TRBJ2-7; 9 bases line up with TRBD2. J was trimmed by 2 bases and V by 6 bases; bases with no gene match: 5. The CDR3 consists of 14 residues. Germline CDR1 is MNHEY and CDR2 is SVGAGI. CDR3 region: CASRPAGGAYEQYF. Here the CDR3 DNA reads TGTGCCAGCAGGCCCGCGGGGGGGGCCTACGAGCAGTACTTC.

This clone has just one count. V gene TRBV24-1 combines with J gene TRBJ1-4; D not resolved. V lost 1 base to trimming and J lost 3 bases, with 8 bases between them. Per the germline V gene, CDR1 is KGHDR and CDR2 is SFDVKD. The CDR3 is made up of 15 amino acids. Here the CDR3 reads CATSDFGRANEKLFF. CDR3 sequence (DNA): TGTGCCACCAGTGATTTTGGGCGGGCTAATGAAAAACTGTTTTTT.

The chain links TRBV12-5 to TRBJ1-1; D unresolved. This CDR3 has 17 residues. CDR1 is LGHNT and CDR2 is FRNRAP in the germline V gene. Trimming left V 1 base short and J 3 bases short, with 18 bases between. CDR3 bases: TGTGCTAGTGGTTTGGCCCCGGGTTCGATGGTCGACACTGAAGCTTTCTTT. It encodes CASGLAPGSMVDTEAFF.

The chain couples TRBV18 to TRBJ2-7, with 7 bases fitting TRBD1. Germline lookup yields CDR1 KGHSH and CDR2 LQKENI. The CDR3 length is 13 residues. J was trimmed by 5 bases and V by 5 bases; bases with no gene match: 6. This CDR3 is CASSRSDRNEQYF. In DNA, the CDR3 is TGTGCCAGCTCAAGATCGGACAGGAACGAGCAGTACTTC.

The V and J genes are TRBV10-1 and TRBJ2-5; D is undetermined. V was shortened by 5 bases and J by 4 bases, with 14 bases between the two germline ends. The germline V gene encodes CDR1 WNHNN and CDR2 SYGVQD (reference sequence). This CDR3 comprises 14 residues. The CDR3 sequence: CASSPTFDLETQYF. The CDR3 DNA is TGCGCCAGCAGTCCGACTTTTGATCTAGAGACCCAGTACTTC.

V is TRBV7-9 and J is TRBJ2-6, with 12 nucleotides matching TRBD1. CDR1 and CDR2 (germline): SEHNR, FQNEAQ (reference sequence). The CDR3 length is 18 residues. The V and J ends lost 5 bases and 2 bases, in that order; junction bases with no gene match: 7. Here the CDR3 DNA reads TGTGCCAGCAGCCAAGGGGGGACAGGGGGCGCTGGGGCCAACGTCCTGACTTTC. Protein product: CASSQGGTGGAGANVLTF.

V gene TRBV5-4 combines with J gene TRBJ2-2; TRBD1 aligns across 7 bases. J was trimmed by 6 bases and V by 0 bases; bases with no gene match: 2. From germline, CDR1 is SGHNT and CDR2 YYREEE (reference sequence). The CDR3 totals 14 residues. The CDR3 region has the DNA TGTGCCAGCAGCTTGGTTCAGGGGGCCGGGGAGCTGTTTTTT. Its protein is CASSLVQGAGELFF.

The J gene is TRBJ2-1, the V gene TRBV7-2, with D possibly TRBD2 on 5 matching bases. Germline assignment: CDR1 SGHTA and CDR2 FQGNSA. The CDR3 has 14 amino acids. The V and J ends lost 2 bases and 4 bases respectively, with 9 bases between them. DNA for the CDR3: TGTGCCAGCAGCTTATATCGGGAATACAATGAGCAGTTCTTC. Its protein is CASSLYREYNEQFF.

The chain is built from TRBV28 and TRBJ1-1, with 10 bases fitting TRBD1. The CDR3 loop spans 17 amino acids. The germline V gene encodes CDR1 MDHEN and CDR2 SYDVKM. The junction had 14 bases not matched to a gene; V was cut back by 10 bases and J by 0 bases. The CDR3 DNA reads TGTGCCACCCTCTTCCCCCCGGGACAGGGGATGAACACTGAAGCTTTCTTT. Amino acids: CATLFPPGQGMNTEAFF.

V is TRBV30 and J is TRBJ1-1; tentatively, D is TRBD1 (5 bases). Trimming shortened V by 3 bases and J by 0 bases, and 26 bases separated the two germline ends. Germline values: CDR1 GTSNPN, CDR2 SVGIG (reference sequence). The CDR3 spans 19 residues. The CDR3 DNA reads TGTGCCTGGAGGATTAAAAGCCCCCCAGGGAAATCCATGAACACTGAAGCTTTCTTT. Its protein product is CAWRIKSPPGKSMNTEAFF.

CDR3 nucleotide sequence: TGTGCCAGCAGCCTAGGGACAGGGGTTGGTCAGCCCCAGCATTTT. It codes for CASSLGTGVGQPQHF. The J gene is TRBJ1-5, the V gene TRBV6-5, with 10 bases that match TRBD1. The J segment lost 6 bases and the V segment lost 6 bases, leaving 8 bases of the junction unmatched. CDR3 length equals 15 residues. The V gene's germline CDR1 is MNHEY and CDR2 SVGAGI.

The chain couples TRBV27 to TRBJ2-2, with 8 bases that match TRBD1. V lost 9 bases to trimming and J lost 7 bases; unmatched junction nucleotides: 10. This CDR3 is built from 14 residues. Looked up from germline, CDR1 is MNHEY and CDR2 is SMNVEV (reference sequence). CDR3 protein: CARDWTGKIGELFF. CDR3 nucleotide sequence: TGTGCCAGGGATTGGACAGGGAAAATCGGGGAGCTGTTTTTT.

The CDR3 DNA reads TGTGCCAGTAGTATGGCGGCAGGGTTTGGAGAGCAGTACTTC. Protein sequence: CASSMAAGFGEQYF. The chain joins TRBV19 to TRBJ2-7; TRBD1 is a possible D gene (5 bases). Germline V gene sequence: CDR1 LNHDA, CDR2 SQIVND (reference sequence). There are 14 residues in the CDR3. Trimming stripped 3 bases from V and 7 bases from J, with 16 bases between.